This T cell receptor (beta chain) was observed in a study of cytomegalovirus exposure and HLA in healthy donors. Vbeta (60) and Jbeta (13) primers were used in the PCR. Profiled with immunoSEQ multiplex PCR; TCRdb holds only in-frame clones, not every one. The data contain about 120,000 clones, about three quarters of them seen just once; the ten biggest clones take up 3% to 4%. The length of the CDR3 is 16 residues. Germline V lookup: CDR1 MDHEN, CDR2 SYDVKM. The trim removed 5 bases at V and 0 bases at J, leaving 7 bases unmatched. The chain carries TRBV28 and TRBJ1-5; TRBD1 matches 7 bases. This sequence was found in a man aged 30 to 39 in good health and CMV-seronegative. Source material: PBMCs. The CDR3 nucleotides read TGTGCCAGCAGTAACAGGGGAGGATATAGCAATCAGCCCCAGCATTTT. Protein: CASSNRGGYSNQPQHF.